This T cell receptor beta chain was sequenced during a study of early T cells in non-severe SARS-CoV-2 infection. The wider study: Chains stayed unpaired after sequencing of bulk RNA from unsorted whole blood.

Attachment of unique molecular identifiers to individual cDNA molecules was performed. One entry per CDR3 protein results from TCRdb running MiXCR on the 5' RACE reads. The sample has fewer than 65,000 distinct CDR3 sequences; approximately 9.9% are singletons. This clonotype was found many times. Its antigen is unknown. There are 17 residues in the CDR3. Germline assignment: CDR1 MGHRA and CDR2 YSYEKL. Between the trimmed V and J ends, which lost 0 bases and 5 bases, there was a span of 18 bases. Overall study results and limits: Comparison of clonotypes with VDJdb favored anti-spike CD8 responses while missing private and CD4 specificities.

This receptor was identified in an adult who was a healthcare worker with PCR-confirmed SARS-CoV-2 infection or an uninfected control (not recorded which). The V gene is TRBV4-1, the J gene TRBJ2-3; the D is unclear. What was sequenced was whole blood. CDR3 protein: CASSQDQTRQSGDTQYF. The DNA of the CDR3 is TGCGCCAGCAGCCAAGATCAGACCCGTCAATCCGGAGATACGCAGTATTTT.